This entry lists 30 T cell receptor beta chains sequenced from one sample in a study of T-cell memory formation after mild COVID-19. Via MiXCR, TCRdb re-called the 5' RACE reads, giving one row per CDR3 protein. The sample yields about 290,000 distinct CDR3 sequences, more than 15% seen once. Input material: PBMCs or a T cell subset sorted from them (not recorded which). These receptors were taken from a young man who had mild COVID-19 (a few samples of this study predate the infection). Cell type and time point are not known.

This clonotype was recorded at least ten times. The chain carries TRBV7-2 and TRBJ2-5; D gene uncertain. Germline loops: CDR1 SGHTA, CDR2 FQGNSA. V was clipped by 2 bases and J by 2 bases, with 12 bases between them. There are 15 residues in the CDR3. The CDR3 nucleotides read TGTGCCAGCAGCTTAATCTCAGACCAACAAGAGACCCAGTACTTC. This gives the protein CASSLISDQQETQYF.

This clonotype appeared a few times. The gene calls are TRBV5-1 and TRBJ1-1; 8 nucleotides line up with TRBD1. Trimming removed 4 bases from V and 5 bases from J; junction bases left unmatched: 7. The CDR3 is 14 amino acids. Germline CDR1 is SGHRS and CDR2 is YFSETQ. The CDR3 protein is CASSPDRERTEAFF. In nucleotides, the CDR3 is TGCGCCAGCAGCCCGGACAGGGAGCGTACTGAAGCTTTCTTT.

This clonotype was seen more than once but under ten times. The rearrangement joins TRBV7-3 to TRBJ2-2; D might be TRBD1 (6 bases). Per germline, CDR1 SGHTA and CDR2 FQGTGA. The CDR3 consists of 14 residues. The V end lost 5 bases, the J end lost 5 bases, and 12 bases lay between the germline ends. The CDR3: CASSRQGGTGELFF. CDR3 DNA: TGTGCCAGCAGCCGCCAAGGGGGAACCGGGGAGCTGTTTTTT.

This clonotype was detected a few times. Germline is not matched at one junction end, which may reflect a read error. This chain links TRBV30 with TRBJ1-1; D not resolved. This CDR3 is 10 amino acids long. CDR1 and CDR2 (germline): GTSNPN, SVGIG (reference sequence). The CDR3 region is CAWSLTEASF. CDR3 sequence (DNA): TGTGCCTGGAGTCTGACTGAAGCTTCCTTT.

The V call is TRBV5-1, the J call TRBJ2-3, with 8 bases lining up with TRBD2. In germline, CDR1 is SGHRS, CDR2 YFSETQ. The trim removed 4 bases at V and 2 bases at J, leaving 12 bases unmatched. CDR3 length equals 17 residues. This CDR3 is CASSEFSGAPDTDTQYF. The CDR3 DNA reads TGCGCCAGCAGCGAGTTTAGCGGGGCGCCTGACACAGATACGCAGTATTTT. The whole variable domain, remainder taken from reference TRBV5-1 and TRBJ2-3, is KAGVTQTPRYLIKTRGQQVTLSCSPISGHRSVSWYQQTPGQGLQFLFEYFSETQRNKGNFPGRFSGRQFSNSRSEMNVSTLELGDSALYLCASSEFSGAPDTDTQYFGPGTRLTVL.

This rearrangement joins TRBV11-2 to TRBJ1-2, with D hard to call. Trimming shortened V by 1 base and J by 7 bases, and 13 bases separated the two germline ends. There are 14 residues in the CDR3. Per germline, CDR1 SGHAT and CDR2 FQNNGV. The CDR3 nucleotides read TGTGCCAGCAGCTTAGCAGTTCGGCATCGTGGCTACACCTTC. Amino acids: CASSLAVRHRGYTF.

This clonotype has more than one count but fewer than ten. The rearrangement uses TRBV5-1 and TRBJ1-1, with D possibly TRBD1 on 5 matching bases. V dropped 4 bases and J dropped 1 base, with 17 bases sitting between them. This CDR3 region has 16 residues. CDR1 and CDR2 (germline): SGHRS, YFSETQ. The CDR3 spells CASSRGDPWRNTEAFF. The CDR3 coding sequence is TGCGCCAGCAGCCGTGGGGACCCCTGGAGGAACACTGAAGCTTTCTTT.

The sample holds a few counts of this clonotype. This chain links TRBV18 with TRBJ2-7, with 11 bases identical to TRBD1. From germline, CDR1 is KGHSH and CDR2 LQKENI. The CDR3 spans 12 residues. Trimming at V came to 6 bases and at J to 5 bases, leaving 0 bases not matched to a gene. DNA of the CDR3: TGTGCCAGCTCGGGACAGGGGGACGAGCAGTACTTC. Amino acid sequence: CASSGQGDEQYF.

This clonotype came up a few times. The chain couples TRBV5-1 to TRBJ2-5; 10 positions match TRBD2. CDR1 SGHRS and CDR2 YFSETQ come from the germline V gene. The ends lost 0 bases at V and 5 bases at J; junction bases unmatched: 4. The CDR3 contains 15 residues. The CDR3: CASSLEGLALETQYF. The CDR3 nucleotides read TGCGCCAGCAGCTTGGAGGGACTAGCGTTGGAGACCCAGTACTTC. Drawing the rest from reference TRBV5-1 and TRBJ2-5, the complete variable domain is KAGVTQTPRYLIKTRGQQVTLSCSPISGHRSVSWYQQTPGQGLQFLFEYFSETQRNKGNFPGRFSGRQFSNSRSEMNVSTLELGDSALYLCASSLEGLALETQYFGPGTRLLVL.

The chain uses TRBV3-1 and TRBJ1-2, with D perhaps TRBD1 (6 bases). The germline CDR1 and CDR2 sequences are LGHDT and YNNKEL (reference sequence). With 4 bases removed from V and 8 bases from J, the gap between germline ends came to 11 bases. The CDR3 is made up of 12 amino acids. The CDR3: CASSLRTVGYTF. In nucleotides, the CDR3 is TGTGCCAGCAGCCTCCGGACAGTCGGCTACACCTTC.

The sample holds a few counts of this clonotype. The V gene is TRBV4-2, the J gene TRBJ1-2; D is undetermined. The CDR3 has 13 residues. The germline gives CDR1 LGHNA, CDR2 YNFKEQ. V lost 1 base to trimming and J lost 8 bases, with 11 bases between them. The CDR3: CASSQVEGEGYTF. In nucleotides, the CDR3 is TGTGCCAGCAGCCAAGTGGAGGGAGAAGGCTACACCTTC.

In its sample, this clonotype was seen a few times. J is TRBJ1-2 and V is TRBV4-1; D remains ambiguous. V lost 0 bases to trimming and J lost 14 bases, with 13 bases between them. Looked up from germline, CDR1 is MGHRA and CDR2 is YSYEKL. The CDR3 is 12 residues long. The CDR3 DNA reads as TGCGCCAGCAGCCAAGACCGTCACTCCAGAACCTTC. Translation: CASSQDRHSRTF.

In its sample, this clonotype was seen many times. The CDR3 reads CASSLGGGEYNEQFF. The CDR3 nucleotides read TGTGCCAGCAGCTTAGGCGGGGGGGAGTACAATGAGCAGTTCTTC. The J gene is TRBJ2-1, the V gene TRBV7-2; TRBD2 matches 9 bases. Losses at the gene ends were 1 base for V and 4 bases for J; bases not matched to a gene: 2. This CDR3 is 15 amino acids long. Germline CDR1 and CDR2: SGHTA and FQGNSA.

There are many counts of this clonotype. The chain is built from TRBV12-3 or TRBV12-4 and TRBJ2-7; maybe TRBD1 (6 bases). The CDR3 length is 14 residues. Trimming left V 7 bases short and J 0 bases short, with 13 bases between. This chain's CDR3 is CASTRDTLSYEQYF. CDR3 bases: TGTGCCAGCACCAGGGACACTCTCTCCTACGAGCAGTACTTC.

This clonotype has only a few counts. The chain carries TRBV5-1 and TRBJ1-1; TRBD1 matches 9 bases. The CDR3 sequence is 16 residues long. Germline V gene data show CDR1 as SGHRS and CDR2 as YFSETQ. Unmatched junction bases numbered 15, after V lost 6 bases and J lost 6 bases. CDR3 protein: CASTQFSGQGNSEAFF. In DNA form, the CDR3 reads TGCGCCAGCACCCAATTCTCGGGACAGGGTAACTCTGAAGCTTTCTTT.

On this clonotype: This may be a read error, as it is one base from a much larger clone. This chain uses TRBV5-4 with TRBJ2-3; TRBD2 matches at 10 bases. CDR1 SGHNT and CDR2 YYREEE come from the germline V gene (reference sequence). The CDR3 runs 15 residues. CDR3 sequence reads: CASSFLAGATYTQYF. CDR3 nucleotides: TGTGCCAGCAGCTTTCTAGCGGGGGCCACATATACGCAGTATTTT.

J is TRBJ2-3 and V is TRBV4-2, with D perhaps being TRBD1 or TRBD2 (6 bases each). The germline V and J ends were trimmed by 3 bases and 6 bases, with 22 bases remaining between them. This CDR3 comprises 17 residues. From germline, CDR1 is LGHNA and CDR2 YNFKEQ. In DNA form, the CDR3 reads TGTGCCAGCAGCCACGGCACTGTTGGGGGGCCTTTGGATACGCAGTATTTT. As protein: CASSHGTVGGPLDTQYF.

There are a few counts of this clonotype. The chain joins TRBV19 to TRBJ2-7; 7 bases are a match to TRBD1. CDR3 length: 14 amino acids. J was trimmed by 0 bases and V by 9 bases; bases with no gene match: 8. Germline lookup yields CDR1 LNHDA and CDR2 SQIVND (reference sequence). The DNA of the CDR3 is TGTGCCAGCCCCCTGGGGGACAGCTCCTACGAGCAGTACTTC. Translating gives CASPLGDSSYEQYF.

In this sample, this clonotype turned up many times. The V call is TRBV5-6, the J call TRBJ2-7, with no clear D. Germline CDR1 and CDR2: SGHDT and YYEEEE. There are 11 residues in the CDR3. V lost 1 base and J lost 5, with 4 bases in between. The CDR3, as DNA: TGTGCCAGCAGCTTGTACCACGAGCAGTACTTC. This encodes CASSLYHEQYF.

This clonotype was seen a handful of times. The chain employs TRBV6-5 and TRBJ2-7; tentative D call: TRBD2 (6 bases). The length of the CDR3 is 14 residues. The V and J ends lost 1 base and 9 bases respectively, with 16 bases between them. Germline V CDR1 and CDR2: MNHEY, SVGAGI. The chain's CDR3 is CASSYWRGGSVQYF. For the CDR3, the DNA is TGTGCCAGCAGTTACTGGCGGGGCGGGTCCGTGCAGTACTTC.

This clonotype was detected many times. CDR3 amino acids: CASSLDRKDGYTF. CDR3 DNA: TGTGCCAGCAGCTTAGATAGAAAGGACGGCTACACCTTC. The chain links TRBV7-3 to TRBJ1-2; D gene ambiguous. The CDR3 is made up of 13 amino acids. The V gene lost 2 bases and the J gene lost 8 bases, with 12 bases spanning the gap. Germline CDR1 reads SGHTA; CDR2 reads FQGTGA.

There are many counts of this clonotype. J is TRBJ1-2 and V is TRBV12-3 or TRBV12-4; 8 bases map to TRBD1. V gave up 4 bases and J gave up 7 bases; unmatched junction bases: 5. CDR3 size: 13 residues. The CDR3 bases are TGTGCCAGCAGTTCGACAGGGGAGCCTGGCTACACCTTC. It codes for CASSSTGEPGYTF.

The CDR3 region is CASSTFTMTGGSNYGYTF. The CDR3 DNA reads TGTGCCAGCAGCACATTTACTATGACAGGGGGATCTAACTATGGCTACACCTTC. The V and J genes are TRBV7-2 and TRBJ1-2; 9 bases align to TRBD1. This CDR3 is built from 18 residues. J lost 0 bases, V lost 5 bases, and 13 bases had no gene match. CDR1 SGHTA and CDR2 FQGNSA come from the germline V gene.

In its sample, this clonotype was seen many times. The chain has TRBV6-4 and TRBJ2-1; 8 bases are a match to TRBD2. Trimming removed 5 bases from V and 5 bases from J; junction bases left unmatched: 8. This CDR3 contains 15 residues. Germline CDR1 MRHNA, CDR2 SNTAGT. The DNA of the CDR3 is TGTGCCAGCAGTCCCTTCGGGGGGGCTAACAATGAGCAGTTCTTC. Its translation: CASSPFGGANNEQFF.

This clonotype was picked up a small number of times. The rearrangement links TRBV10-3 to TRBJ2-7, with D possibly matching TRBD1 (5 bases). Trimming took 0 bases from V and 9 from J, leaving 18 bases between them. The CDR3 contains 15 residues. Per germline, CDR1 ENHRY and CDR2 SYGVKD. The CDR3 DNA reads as TGTGCCATCAGTGAGTCATGGGAAGGGGCAGCTCGGCAGTACTTC. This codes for CAISESWEGAARQYF.

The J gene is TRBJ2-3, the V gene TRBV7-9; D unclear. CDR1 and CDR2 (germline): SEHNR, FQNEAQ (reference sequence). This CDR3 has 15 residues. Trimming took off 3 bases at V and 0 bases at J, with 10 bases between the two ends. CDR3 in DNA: TGTGCCAGCAGCTTTTATAGGGCGAGCACAGATACGCAGTATTTT. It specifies CASSFYRASTDTQYF.

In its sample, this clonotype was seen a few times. The CDR3 loop is CASRGVGAGELFF. The CDR3 nucleotides read TGTGCCAGCAGAGGCGTGGGGGCCGGGGAGCTGTTTTTT. This chain uses TRBV6-2 or TRBV6-3 with TRBJ2-2; tentatively, D is TRBD1 or TRBD2 (5 bases each). There are 13 residues in the CDR3. Germline V lookup: CDR1 MNHEY, CDR2 SVGEGT. Between the trimmed V and J ends, which lost 6 bases and 6 bases, there was a span of 11 bases.

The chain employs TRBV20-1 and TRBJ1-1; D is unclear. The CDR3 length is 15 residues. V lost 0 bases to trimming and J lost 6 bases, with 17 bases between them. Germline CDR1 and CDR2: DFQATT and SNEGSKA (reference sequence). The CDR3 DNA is TGCAGTGCTAGAGATTTAGAGGGAGGGTTTGCTGAAGCTTTCTTT. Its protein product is CSARDLEGGFAEAFF.

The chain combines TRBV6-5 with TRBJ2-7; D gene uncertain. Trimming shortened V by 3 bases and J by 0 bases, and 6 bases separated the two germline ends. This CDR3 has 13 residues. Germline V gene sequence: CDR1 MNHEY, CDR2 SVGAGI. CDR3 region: CASSYTASYEQYF. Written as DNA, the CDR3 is TGTGCCAGCAGTTATACAGCCTCCTACGAGCAGTACTTC.

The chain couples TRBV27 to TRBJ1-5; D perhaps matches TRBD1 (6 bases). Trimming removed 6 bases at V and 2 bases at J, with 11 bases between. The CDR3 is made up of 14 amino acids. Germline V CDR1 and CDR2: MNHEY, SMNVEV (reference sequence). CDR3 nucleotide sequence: TGTGCCAGCAGGGGGGCGTCGGGCAATCAGCCCCAGCATTTT. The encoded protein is CASRGASGNQPQHF.